Listed below are T cell receptor beta chains from one sample, sequenced in a study of a mutant IDH1 vaccine in newly diagnosed glioma. Antigens of these TCRs are unknown. Produced via immunoSEQ multiplex PCR; TCRdb's table is partial and in-frame only. The repertoire holds about 60,000 clones, with about four fifths as singletons. Sequences were derived from PBMCs, sampled from a glioma patient whose treatment included an IDH1 peptide vaccine. The receptors originated from a man in his thirties or forties with glioma. Both conserved end residues are part of each CDR3. D genes are given only for firm matches. The size entry is marked missing in some rows and otherwise reads once, few, many or a size class.

clone_size	v_call	d_call	j_call	cdr3_aa	cdr3_nt
.	TRBV5-1	.	TRBJ2-2	CASSTTSPNTGELLF	TGCGCCAGCAGCACGACTAGTCCGAACACCGGGGAGCTGCTTTTT
.	TRBV9	TRBD2	TRBJ2-3	CASSVGTSGRADTDTQYF	TGTGCCAGCAGCGTAGGAACTAGCGGGAGGGCCGACACAGATACGCAGTATTTT
.	TRBV5-1	.	TRBJ1-1	CASSRGESTEAFF	TGCGCCAGCAGCCGGGGTGAGAGCACTGAAGCTTTCTTT
.	TRBV13	.	TRBJ2-5	CASSLGAELGPQETQYF	TGTGCCAGCAGCTTAGGTGCGGAGCTGGGGCCCCAAGAGACCCAGTACTTC
.	TRBV18	.	TRBJ2-3	CASSPSDFSTDTQYF	TGTGCCAGCTCACCAAGTGATTTTAGCACAGATACGCAGTATTTT
.	TRBV29-1	.	TRBJ2-1	CSVAAQANEQFF	TGCAGCGTTGCGGCCCAGGCGAATGAGCAGTTCTTC
.	TRBV27	TRBD2	TRBJ2-7	CASSERGTSGNEQYF	TGTGCCAGCAGTGAGCGCGGGACTAGCGGGAACGAGCAGTACTTC
.	TRBV28	.	TRBJ1-1	CASSLPGELNTEAFF	TGTGCCAGCAGTTTACCAGGGGAATTGAACACTGAAGCTTTCTTT
.	TRBV7-9	.	TRBJ2-7	CASSSMGLSYEQYF	TGTGCCAGCAGTTCGATGGGACTTTCCTACGAGCAGTACTTC
.	TRBV4-2	.	TRBJ2-1	CASSQDRTSEQFF	TGTGCCAGCAGCCAAGATCGGACGAGTGAGCAGTTCTTC
.	TRBV5-1	.	TRBJ2-2	CASSLEGENTGELFF	TGCGCCAGCAGCTTGGAGGGAGAGAACACCGGGGAGCTGTTTTTT
.	TRBV5-6	.	TRBJ1-3	CASSPGISGNTIYF	TGTGCCAGCAGCCCAGGGATCTCTGGAAACACCATATATTTT
.	TRBV11-3	.	TRBJ1-2	CASSPQGCYTF	TGTGCCAGCAGCCCCCAGGGGTGCTACACCTTC
.	TRBV7-9	TRBD2	TRBJ2-7	CASSSGLAGTYEQYF	TGTGCCAGCAGCTCCGGACTAGCGGGAACCTACGAGCAGTACTTC
.	TRBV6-6	.	TRBJ1-5	CASRSGVGGNQPQHF	TGTGCCAGCAGATCCGGGGTCGGAGGCAATCAGCCCCAGCATTTT
.	TRBV30	.	TRBJ1-2	CAWSVSQHHGF	TGTGCCTGGAGTGTAAGTCAACACCACGGATTC
.	TRBV4-2	TRBD1	TRBJ1-1	CASSPQRTGMNTEAFF	TGTGCCAGCAGCCCTCAGAGGACAGGAATGAACACTGAAGCTTTCTTT
.	TRBV5-4	TRBD2	TRBJ2-7	CASSRGGGITYEQYF	TGTGCCAGTTCGAGGGGCGGGGGGATTACCTACGAGCAGTACTTC
once	TRBV28	TRBD2	TRBJ2-1	CASSPGTSSYNEQFF	TGTGCCAGCAGTCCCGGGACTAGCTCCTACAATGAGCAGTTCTTC
.	TRBV18	.	TRBJ1-1	CASSPRGEGEAFF	TGTGCCAGCTCCCCCAGGGGTGAGGGTGAAGCTTTCTTT
.	TRBV28	.	TRBJ2-7	CASSYQGSYEQYF	TGTGCCAGCAGTTATCAGGGGTCCTACGAGCAGTACTTC
.	TRBV15	.	TRBJ2-7	CATSRDPGYEQYF	TGTGCCACCAGCAGGGACCCGGGCTACGAGCAGTACTTC
.	TRBV28	TRBD2	TRBJ2-3	CASSSPGRSTDTQYF	TGTGCCAGCAGCTCCCCCGGGAGGTCCACAGATACGCAGTATTTT
.	TRBV28	TRBD1	TRBJ1-5	CASSRGQGAGGLNQPQHF	TGTGCCAGCAGTCGGGGACAGGGGGCGGGAGGGCTTAATCAGCCCCAGCATTTT
.	TRBV6-1	TRBD2	TRBJ2-7	CASMDGGSFHYEQYF	TGTGCCAGCATGGATGGCGGGAGTTTCCACTACGAGCAGTACTTC
.	TRBV19	.	TRBJ1-5	CASRWQGDQPQHF	TGTGCCAGTCGGTGGCAGGGCGATCAGCCCCAGCATTTT
.	TRBV5-5	TRBD1	TRBJ2-3	CASRPTGEDTQYF	TGTGCCAGCAGACCCACAGGGGAAGATACGCAGTATTTT
once	TRBV2	.	TRBJ1-4	CASRGQSNEKLFF	TGTGCCAGCAGGGGGCAGAGTAATGAAAAACTGTTTTTT
.	TRBV27	.	TRBJ1-4	CASSLTGTLKGEKLFF	TGTGCCAGCAGTTTAACCGGGACTTTAAAGGGGGAAAAACTGTTTTTT
.	TRBV28	.	TRBJ2-7	CASSPPMAKGEQYF	TGTGCCAGCAGTCCTCCTATGGCGAAGGGGGAGCAGTACTTC
once	TRBV7-9	TRBD1	TRBJ2-7	CAGSTGDEQYF	TGTGCCGGATCAACAGGGGACGAGCAGTACTTC
few	TRBV5-4	TRBD1	TRBJ1-2	CASSLETGGYYGYTF	TGTGCCAGCAGCTTGGAGACAGGGGGGTACTATGGCTACACCTTC
.	TRBV30	TRBD1	TRBJ1-6	CAWSEGGGSPLHF	TGTGCCTGGAGTGAAGGGGGCGGCTCACCCCTCCACTTT
.	TRBV19	.	TRBJ2-7	CASSMSDTVYEQYF	TGTGCCAGTAGTATGTCCGATACGGTCTACGAGCAGTACTTC
.	TRBV7-2	.	TRBJ2-1	CASSSSIYGEQFF	TGTGCCAGCAGCAGCTCAATTTACGGTGAGCAGTTCTTC
.	TRBV28	.	TRBJ2-7	CASSFDIGKYF	TGTGCCAGCAGTTTCGACATCGGGAAGTACTTC
.	TRBV2	.	TRBJ1-4	CASSESEKLFF	TGTGCCAGCAGTGAAAGTGAAAAACTGTTTTTT
.	TRBV7-2	TRBD1	TRBJ1-5	CASSLWTGDSNQPQHF	TGTGCCAGCAGCTTGTGGACAGGAGATAGCAATCAGCCCCAGCATTTT
.	TRBV7-2	.	TRBJ1-2	CASSSHRGRVYVAWYGYTF	TGTGCCAGCAGCTCCCACCGAGGCAGGGTGTATGTCGCTTGGTATGGCTACACCTTC
.	TRBV30	TRBD2	TRBJ2-2	CAWSVGTTETGELFF	TGTGCCTGGAGTGTAGGGACTACTGAAACCGGGGAGCTGTTTTTT
.	TRBV7-8	.	TRBJ1-1	CASSYLRGTEAFF	TGTGCCAGCAGCTATCTCAGGGGCACTGAAGCTTTCTTT
.	TRBV4-2	.	TRBJ2-2	CASSQGGTGELFF	TGTGCCAGCAGCCAAGGAGGGACCGGGGAGCTGTTTTTT
.	TRBV7-8	TRBD1	TRBJ2-7	CASSAYRGATSYEQYF	TGTGCCAGCAGCGCCTACAGGGGCGCTACCTCCTACGAGCAGTACTTC
.	TRBV27	.	TRBJ1-1	CASRQRAGALTEAFF	TGTGCCAGCAGGCAACGGGCGGGGGCGTTAACTGAAGCTTTCTTT
.	TRBV11-2	.	TRBJ1-5	CASSLGQNNQPQHF	TGTGCCAGCAGCTTAGGACAGAACAATCAGCCCCAGCATTTT
.	TRBV19	.	TRBJ1-2	CASSMRQTYGYTF	TGTGCCAGTAGTATGAGGCAAACCTATGGCTACACCTTC
.	TRBV28	TRBD2	TRBJ2-3	CASSLSLAGVWGTQYF	TGTGCCAGCAGTTTGTCACTAGCGGGAGTATGGGGAACGCAGTATTTT
.	TRBV11-2	.	TRBJ2-1	CASSFLPNEQFF	TGTGCCAGCAGCTTCCTACCCAATGAGCAGTTCTTC
once	TRBV29-1	.	TRBJ2-7	CSVVAKGEQYF	TGCAGCGTAGTAGCAAAAGGCGAGCAGTACTTC
.	TRBV6-5	.	TRBJ2-7	CASTRSGERTYEQYF	TGTGCCAGCACGAGATCAGGGGAGAGGACCTACGAGCAGTACTTC
.	TRBV6-4	TRBD1	TRBJ1-1	CASSAGTGGTEAFF	TGTGCCAGCAGTGCCGGGACAGGGGGCACTGAAGCTTTCTTT
.	TRBV28	.	TRBJ1-3	CASSFADRSGNTIYF	TGTGCCAGCAGTTTTGCGGACCGCTCTGGAAACACCATATATTTT
.	TRBV7-2	TRBD2	TRBJ2-7	CASSPLAGWGYEQYF	TGTGCCAGCAGCCCCCTAGCGGGGTGGGGCTACGAGCAGTACTTC
.	TRBV18	.	TRBJ2-1	CASSLLAGVQGEQFF	TGTGCCAGCTCACTACTCGCAGGGGTGCAGGGTGAGCAGTTCTTC
.	TRBV11-2	TRBD1	TRBJ1-1	CASSLYVGTGSTEAFF	TGTGCCAGCAGCTTATACGTCGGGACAGGGTCAACTGAAGCTTTCTTT